The source of this T cell receptor beta chain is a study of T cell responses to AZD1222 COVID-19 vaccine. In germline, CDR1 is MDHEN, CDR2 SYDVKM. The CDR3 sequence is 14 residues long. Trimming cost V 7 bases and J 4 bases, with 17 bases left between them. Worth noting for this clone: Antigen: not known.

The table came from immunoSEQ multiplex PCR; TCRdb's copy has only in-frame clones and leaves some out. The table lists tens of thousands of clones, 85% to 90% of them singletons. Second doses at about 4 or about 12 weeks were pooled. Findings of the study overall: Among AZD1222 vaccinees, only five or six were seropositive at baseline. In a largely white British group with more females than males, clonal diversity was possibly underestimated. No day 14 peak samples; only post-peak repertoires were characterized.

Sequenced material: peripheral blood, taken 28 days after the second AZD1222 dose. The V call is TRBV28, the J call TRBJ2-7; tentative D call: TRBD2 (5 bases). The origin of this receptor is an adult who received the AZD1222 COVID-19 vaccine. CDR3: CASTQSSPRYEQYF. In nucleotides, the CDR3 is TGTGCCAGCACTCAATCTAGCCCGAGGTACGAGCAGTACTTC.